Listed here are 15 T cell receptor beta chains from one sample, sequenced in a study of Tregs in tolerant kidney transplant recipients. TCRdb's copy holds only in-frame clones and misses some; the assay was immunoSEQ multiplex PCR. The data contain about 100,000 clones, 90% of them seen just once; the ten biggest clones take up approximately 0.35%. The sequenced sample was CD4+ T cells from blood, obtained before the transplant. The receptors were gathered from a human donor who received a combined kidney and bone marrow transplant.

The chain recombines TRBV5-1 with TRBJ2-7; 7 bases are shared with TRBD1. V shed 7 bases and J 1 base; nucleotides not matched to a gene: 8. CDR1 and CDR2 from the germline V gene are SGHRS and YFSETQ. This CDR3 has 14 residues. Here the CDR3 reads CASSPPGQSYEQYF. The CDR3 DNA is TGCGCCAGCTCCCCTCCGGGACAGTCCTACGAGCAGTACTTC.

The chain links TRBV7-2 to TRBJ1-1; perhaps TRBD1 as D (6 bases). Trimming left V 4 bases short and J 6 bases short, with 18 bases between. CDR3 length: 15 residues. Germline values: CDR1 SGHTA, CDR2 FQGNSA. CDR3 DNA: TGTGCCAGCAGCTCGCGGCCGGACAGTAACGCTGAAGCTTTCTTT. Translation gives CASSSRPDSNAEAFF.

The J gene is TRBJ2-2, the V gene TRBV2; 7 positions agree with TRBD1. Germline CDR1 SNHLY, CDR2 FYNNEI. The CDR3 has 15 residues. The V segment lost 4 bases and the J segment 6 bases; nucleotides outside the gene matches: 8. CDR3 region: CASSVETGRAGELFF. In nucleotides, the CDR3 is TGTGCCAGCAGTGTTGAGACAGGGCGTGCCGGGGAGCTGTTTTTT. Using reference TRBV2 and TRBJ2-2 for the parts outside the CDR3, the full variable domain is EPEVTQTPSHQVTQMGQEVILRCVPISNHLYFYWYRQILGQKVEFLVSFYNNEISEKSEIFDDQFSVERPDGSNFTLKIRSTKLEDSAMYFCASSVETGRAGELFFGEGSRLTVL.

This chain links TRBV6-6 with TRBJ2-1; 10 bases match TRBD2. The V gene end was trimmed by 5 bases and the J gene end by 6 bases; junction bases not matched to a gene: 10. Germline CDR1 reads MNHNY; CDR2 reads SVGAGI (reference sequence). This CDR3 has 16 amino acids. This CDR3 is CASSKQAGGPGNEQFF. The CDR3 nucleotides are TGTGCCAGCAGTAAACAAGCGGGAGGGCCCGGCAATGAGCAGTTCTTC.

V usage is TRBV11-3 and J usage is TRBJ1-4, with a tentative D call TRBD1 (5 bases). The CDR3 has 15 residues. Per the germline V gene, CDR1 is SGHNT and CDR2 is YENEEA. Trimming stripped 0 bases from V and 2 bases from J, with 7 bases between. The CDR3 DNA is TGTGCCAGCAGCTTAGAGGAGGGGACTAATGAAAAACTGTTTTTT. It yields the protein CASSLEEGTNEKLFF.

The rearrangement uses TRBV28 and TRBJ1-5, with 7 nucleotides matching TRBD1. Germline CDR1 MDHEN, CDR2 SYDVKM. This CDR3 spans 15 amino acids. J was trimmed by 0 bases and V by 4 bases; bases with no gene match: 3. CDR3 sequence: CASSWDSNSNQPQHF. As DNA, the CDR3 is TGTGCCAGCAGTTGGGACAGCAATAGCAATCAGCCCCAGCATTTT.

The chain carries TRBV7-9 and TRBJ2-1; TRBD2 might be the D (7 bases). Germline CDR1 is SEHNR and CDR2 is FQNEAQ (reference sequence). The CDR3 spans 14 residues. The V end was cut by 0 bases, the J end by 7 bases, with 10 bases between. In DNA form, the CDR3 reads TGTGCCAGCAGCTTAGCGGGGGGGCGGAATGAGCAGTTCTTC. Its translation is CASSLAGGRNEQFF.

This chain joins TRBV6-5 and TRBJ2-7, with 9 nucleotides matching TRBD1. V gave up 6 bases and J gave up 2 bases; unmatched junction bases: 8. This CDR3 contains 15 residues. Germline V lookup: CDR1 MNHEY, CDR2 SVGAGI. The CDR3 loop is CASSRGGTGTYEQYF. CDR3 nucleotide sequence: TGTGCCAGCAGCCGCGGCGGGACAGGGACCTACGAGCAGTACTTC.

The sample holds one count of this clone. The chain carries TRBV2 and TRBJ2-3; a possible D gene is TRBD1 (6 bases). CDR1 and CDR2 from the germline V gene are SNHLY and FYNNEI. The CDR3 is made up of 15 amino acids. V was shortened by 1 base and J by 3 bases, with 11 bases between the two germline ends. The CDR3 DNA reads TGTGCCAGCAGTGAAGAGGCAGGGGATACAGATACGCAGTATTTT. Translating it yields CASSEEAGDTDTQYF.

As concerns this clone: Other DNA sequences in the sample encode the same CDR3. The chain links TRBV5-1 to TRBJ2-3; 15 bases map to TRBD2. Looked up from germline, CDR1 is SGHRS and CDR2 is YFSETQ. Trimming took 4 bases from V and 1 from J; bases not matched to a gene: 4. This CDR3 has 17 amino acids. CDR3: CASSLGLAGGRTDTQYF. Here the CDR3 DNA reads TGCGCCAGCAGCCTGGGACTAGCGGGGGGCCGCACAGATACGCAGTATTTT.

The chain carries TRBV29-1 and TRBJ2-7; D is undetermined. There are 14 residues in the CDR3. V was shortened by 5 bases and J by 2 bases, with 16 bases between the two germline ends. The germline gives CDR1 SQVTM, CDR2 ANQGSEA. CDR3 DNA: TGCAGCGTTCGGGTTTATGGCGGAACCTACGAGCAGTACTTC. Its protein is CSVRVYGGTYEQYF.

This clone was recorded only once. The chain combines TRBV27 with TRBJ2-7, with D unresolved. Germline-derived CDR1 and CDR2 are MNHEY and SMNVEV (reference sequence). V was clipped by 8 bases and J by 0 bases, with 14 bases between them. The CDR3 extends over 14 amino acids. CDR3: CASHQAGRSYEQYF. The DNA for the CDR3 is TGTGCCAGCCACCAAGCTGGGCGCTCCTACGAGCAGTACTTC.

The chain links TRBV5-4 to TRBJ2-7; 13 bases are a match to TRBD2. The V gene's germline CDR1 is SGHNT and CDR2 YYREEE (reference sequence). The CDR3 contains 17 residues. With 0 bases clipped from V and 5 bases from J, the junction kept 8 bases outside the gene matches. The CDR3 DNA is TGTGCCAGCAGCTTGGGTGGGACTAGCGGGATGGTCAACGAGCAGTACTTC. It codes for CASSLGGTSGMVNEQYF.

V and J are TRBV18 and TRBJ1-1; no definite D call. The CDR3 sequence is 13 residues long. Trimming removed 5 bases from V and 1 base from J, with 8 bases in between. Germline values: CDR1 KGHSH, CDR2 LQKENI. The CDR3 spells CASSWGENTEAFF. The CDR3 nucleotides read TGTGCCAGCTCATGGGGAGAGAACACTGAAGCTTTCTTT. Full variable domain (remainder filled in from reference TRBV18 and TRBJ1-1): NAGVMQNPRHLVRRRGQEARLRCSPMKGHSHVYWYRQLPEEGLKFMVYLQKENIIDESGMPKERFSAEFPKEGPSILRIQQVVRGDSAAYFCASSWGENTEAFFGQGTRLTVV.

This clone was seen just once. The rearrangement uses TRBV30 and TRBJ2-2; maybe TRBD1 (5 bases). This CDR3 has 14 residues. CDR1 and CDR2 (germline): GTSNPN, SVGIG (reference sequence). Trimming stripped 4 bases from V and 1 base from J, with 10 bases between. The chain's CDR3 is CAWKRTGNTGELFF. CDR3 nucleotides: TGTGCCTGGAAGAGAACAGGGAACACCGGGGAGCTGTTTTTT.